One and the same sample provided the 24 T cell receptor beta chains below, sequenced in a study of post-analysis software for immune sequencing data. Antigens for these TCRs are unknown. Sequencing libraries made from TCR beta cDNA carried unique molecular identifiers. MiXCR, applied by TCRdb to the PCR reads, yields one record per CDR3 protein. The sample carries about 380,000 distinct CDR3 sequences, 30% to 45% recorded once. Whole-study findings and limits: In patients, about 5 TRBV segments were more frequent than in controls, with TRBV5-6, TRBV5-1 and TRBV20-1 among them.

The sequencing sample was made of blood. The receptors stem from a girl between 5 and 17 years old with multiple sclerosis.

This chain uses TRBV21-1 with TRBJ1-5; TRBD1, the D gene given by the table, was not confirmed from the DNA. TRBV21-1 is a pseudogene segment. This CDR3 is 15 amino acids long. Here the CDR3 DNA reads TGTGCCGGCATATTCTACCGGGACAGCAATCAGCCCCAGCATTTT. It specifies CAGIFYRDSNQPQHF.

V is TRBV4-1 and J is TRBJ2-5; TRBD1 agrees at 7 bases. Per germline, CDR1 MGHRA and CDR2 YSYEKL. Trimming took 1 base from V and 2 from J; bases not matched to a gene: 7. This CDR3 spans 16 amino acids. The CDR3 DNA reads TGCGCCAGCAGCCAAGGACCACCGGGACAGCAAGAGACCCAGTACTTC. Translation gives CASSQGPPGQQETQYF.

The chain is built from TRBV7-8 and TRBJ2-7; the D is unclear. The germline CDR1 and CDR2 sequences are SGHVS and FQNEAQ. The CDR3 is 13 amino acids. The V end lost 5 bases, the J end lost 6 bases, and 14 bases lay between the germline ends. The CDR3 loop is CASSPRLPREQYF. CDR3 bases: TGTGCCAGCAGCCCAAGACTCCCTCGCGAGCAGTACTTC. Based on the CDR3 plus reference TRBV7-8 and TRBJ2-7, the full variable domain is GAGVSQSPRYKVAKRGQDVALRCDPISGHVSLFWYQQALGQGPEFLTYFQNEAQLDKSGLPSDRFFAERPEGSVSTLKIQRTQQEDSAVYLCASSPRLPREQYFGPGTRLTVT.

This clonotype showed up just a few times. The J gene is TRBJ2-1, the V gene TRBV29-1; TRBD1 is a possible D gene (5 bases). The CDR3 is made up of 14 amino acids. V was trimmed by 0 bases and J by 6 bases, leaving 12 bases between them. CDR1 is SQVTM and CDR2 is ANQGSEA in the germline V gene. This CDR3 is CSVEEWGVTNEQFF. The CDR3 nucleotides are TGCAGCGTTGAAGAGTGGGGCGTAACCAATGAGCAGTTCTTC.

This clonotype appeared a few times. The chain has TRBV4-2 and TRBJ2-7; TRBD1 matches at 7 bases. Looked up from germline, CDR1 is LGHNA and CDR2 is YNFKEQ. CDR3 length: 15 residues. V shed 0 bases, J shed 3 bases, and the junction held 5 bases outside the gene matches. CDR3 nucleotide sequence: TGTGCCAGCAGCCAAGACTCGACAGGGAACTACGAGCAGTACTTC. This encodes CASSQDSTGNYEQYF.

The chain uses TRBV2 and TRBJ2-7; D possibly uses TRBD1 or TRBD2 (6 bases each). The CDR3 runs 15 residues. The V end lost 6 bases, the J end lost 0 bases, and 15 bases lay between the germline ends. Germline CDR1 SNHLY, CDR2 FYNNEI. In nucleotides, the CDR3 is TGTGCCAGCAGAGGAGGGACATCGGCCTCCTACGAGCAGTACTTC. The encoded protein is CASRGGTSASYEQYF. The full variable domain, rest sourced from reference TRBV2 and TRBJ2-7, is EPEVTQTPSHQVTQMGQEVILRCVPISNHLYFYWYRQILGQKVEFLVSFYNNEISEKSEIFDDQFSVERPDGSNFTLKIRSTKLEDSAMYFCASRGGTSASYEQYFGPGTRLTVT.

The chain employs TRBV20-1 and TRBJ2-7, with 15 nucleotides matching TRBD2. Germline CDR1 and CDR2: DFQATT and SNEGSKA (reference sequence). This CDR3 region has 14 residues. After removal of 6 bases from V and 3 bases from J, the junction contained 3 bases not matched to a gene. CDR3 loop: CSAQGLAGGYEQYF. In nucleotides, the CDR3 is TGCAGTGCCCAGGGACTAGCGGGGGGCTACGAGCAGTACTTC.

Regarding this clonotype: The junction shows a germline mismatch at one end, possibly a read error. This sequence joins TRBV6-5 and TRBJ2-5; D perhaps matches TRBD2 (7 bases). CDR3 length equals 11 residues. The germline gives CDR1 MNHEY, CDR2 SVGAGI. This CDR3 is CVSSRGGTQYF. DNA for the CDR3: TGTGTCAGCAGTAGGGGGGGGACCCAGTACTTC.

This clonotype appeared a single time. The rearrangement uses TRBV11-2 and TRBJ2-1; TRBD2 matches 15 bases. Losses at the gene ends were 1 base for V and 4 bases for J; bases not matched to a gene: 5. The CDR3 is 18 amino acids. Germline V gene lookup returns CDR1 SGHAT and CDR2 FQNNGV. The CDR3 nucleotides read TGTGCCAGCAGCTTAGTCGGGACTAGCGGGGGGTATTACAATGAGCAGTTCTTC. Its translation: CASSLVGTSGGYYNEQFF.

This clonotype was seen a few times. The chain employs TRBV12-3 or TRBV12-4 and TRBJ2-5, with a tentative D call TRBD1 (5 bases). The CDR3 spans 15 residues. The germline V and J ends were trimmed by 3 bases and 3 bases, with 14 bases remaining between them. Written as DNA, the CDR3 is TGTGCCAGCAGTTTCCATGGCAGGGTGAAAGAGACCCAGTACTTC. It is translated as CASSFHGRVKETQYF.

This clonotype was seen a handful of times. This chain uses TRBV7-8 with TRBJ1-1; D remains unclear. Looked up from germline, CDR1 is SGHVS and CDR2 is FQNEAQ. Trimming removed 4 bases from V and 0 bases from J, with 12 bases in between. This CDR3 contains 15 residues. CDR3 loop: CASSSIGDLNTEAFF. The CDR3 nucleotides read TGTGCCAGCAGCTCCATCGGTGACTTGAACACTGAAGCTTTCTTT.

This chain uses TRBV12-3 or TRBV12-4 with TRBJ2-5; TRBD1 matches 11 bases. CDR3 length equals 15 residues. V lost 4 bases to trimming and J lost 3 bases; unmatched junction nucleotides: 4. DNA for the CDR3: TGTGCCAGCAGTTCCCGGACAGGGGGCAAAGAGACCCAGTACTTC. Amino acid sequence: CASSSRTGGKETQYF.

The V call is TRBV6-2 or TRBV6-3, the J call TRBJ1-1; no clear D gene. With 0 bases removed from V and 5 bases from J, the gap between germline ends came to 7 bases. Germline-derived CDR1 and CDR2 are MNHEY and SVGEGT. This CDR3 spans 13 amino acids. The CDR3 sequence: CASSYSTGTEAFF. CDR3 bases: TGTGCCAGCAGTTACTCGACGGGTACTGAAGCTTTCTTT.

The V gene is TRBV7-9, the J gene TRBJ2-1, with 8 bases aligning to TRBD2. Germline-derived CDR1 and CDR2 are SEHNR and FQNEAQ (reference sequence). This CDR3 has 16 amino acids. V was clipped by 3 bases and J by 3 bases; unmatched bases: 7. CDR3 nucleotide sequence: TGTGCCAGCAGCTTCGTTCCGGGACTAGTCTACAATGAGCAGTTCTTC. Its protein product is CASSFVPGLVYNEQFF.

This sequence joins TRBV24-1 and TRBJ2-7, with 10 bases aligning to TRBD1. With V trimmed by 5 bases and J by 3 bases, 6 bases remained unmatched. Germline loops: CDR1 KGHDR, CDR2 SFDVKD. The CDR3 runs to 15 residues. The CDR3 is CATSGPGQGRYEQYF. CDR3 DNA: TGTGCCACCAGTGGTCCGGGACAGGGGCGCTACGAGCAGTACTTC.

This clonotype has just a few counts. The chain couples TRBV24-1 to TRBJ2-1; 8 nucleotides align to TRBD1. V dropped 4 bases and J dropped 7; count of bases not matched to a gene: 5. Per germline, CDR1 KGHDR and CDR2 SFDVKD. The CDR3 has 14 residues. For the CDR3, the DNA is TGTGCCACCAGTGACCGCGACAGGGGAAATGAGCAGTTCTTC. Its protein product is CATSDRDRGNEQFF.

This clonotype was counted only a few times. The chain is built from TRBV5-1 and TRBJ2-7, with TRBD2 matching 9 bases. Trimming at V came to 4 bases and at J to 7 bases, leaving 12 bases not matched to a gene. CDR1 and CDR2 from the germline V gene are SGHRS and YFSETQ. The CDR3 sequence is 15 residues long. CDR3 residues: CASSTRLAAGGEQYF. DNA of the CDR3: TGCGCCAGCAGCACTCGACTAGCGGCAGGGGGGGAGCAGTACTTC.

The table lists this clonotype with a count of one. J is TRBJ2-7 and V is TRBV5-1, with 11 bases identical to TRBD2. The J call may not be correct, given that the DNA end is closer to TRBJ2-5. Germline assignment: CDR1 SGHRS and CDR2 YFSETQ. CDR3 length: 16 amino acids. CDR3 sequence: CASSTAGTSGRETQYF. The CDR3 nucleotides are TGCGCCAGCAGCACCGCCGGGACTAGCGGCAGAGAGACCCAGTACTTC.

The rearrangement joins TRBV12-3 or TRBV12-4 to TRBJ2-7, with D maybe TRBD2 (6 bases). V was clipped by 1 base and J by 6 bases, with 10 bases between them. The CDR3 totals 13 residues. DNA for the CDR3: TGTGCCAGCAGTTTAGGGGGGACTCGCGAGCAGTACTTC. It specifies CASSLGGTREQYF.

This clonotype was detected only once. The chain joins TRBV7-9 to TRBJ2-1, with D tentatively TRBD1 (6 bases). The end of the DNA is better explained by TRBJ2-7, so the J call may be wrong. The length of the CDR3 is 14 residues. Germline loops: CDR1 SEHNR, CDR2 FQNEAQ (reference sequence). CDR3 nucleotides: TGTGCCAGCAGCCCGACAGGACCCTTCACCGAGCAGTACTTC. This translates into CASSPTGPFTEQYF.

This clonotype appeared a few times. V and J are TRBV6-2 or TRBV6-3 and TRBJ1-5, with D perhaps TRBD1 (5 bases). The germline V and J ends were trimmed by 0 bases and 7 bases, with 10 bases remaining between them. The CDR3 consists of 14 residues. Germline V gene data show CDR1 as MNHEY and CDR2 as SVGEGT. The CDR3 sequence: CASSYSRVRQPQHF. Written as DNA, the CDR3 is TGTGCCAGCAGTTACTCCAGGGTGCGGCAGCCCCAGCATTTT.

There are a few counts of this clonotype. This rearrangement joins TRBV29-1 to TRBJ2-7; D could derive from TRBD1 or TRBD2 (5 bases each). Germline CDR1 reads SQVTM; CDR2 reads ANQGSEA. There are 13 residues in the CDR3. The V and J ends lost 6 bases and 1 base respectively, with 13 bases between them. CDR3 in amino acids: CSVDNGGSYEQYF. CDR3 nucleotides: TGCAGCGTAGATAATGGGGGATCCTACGAGCAGTACTTC.

The chain has TRBV27 and TRBJ1-1, with a weak D call TRBD1 (6 bases). The V end was cut by 2 bases, the J end by 3 bases, with 19 bases between. The CDR3 totals 17 residues. Per the germline V gene, CDR1 is MNHEY and CDR2 is SMNVEV (reference sequence). The CDR3 nucleotides read TGTGCCAGCAGTTTAGAGGCCCCGAGGGGGAAGGACACTGAAGCTTTCTTT. Translating it yields CASSLEAPRGKDTEAFF.

This clonotype was seen more than once but under ten times. This chain links TRBV7-3 with TRBJ1-1, with a tentative D call TRBD1 (6 bases). The germline gives CDR1 SGHTA, CDR2 FQGTGA. V gave up 5 bases and J gave up 6 bases, with 22 bases separating them. This CDR3 region has 16 residues. Written as DNA, the CDR3 is TGTGCCAGCAGCCGACGGGGTTCTCTCGGGGGCGCTGAAGCTTTCTTT. It yields the protein CASSRRGSLGGAEAFF. Full variable domain (missing parts from reference TRBV7-3 and TRBJ1-1): GAGVSQTPSNKVTEKGKYVELRCDPISGHTALYWYRQSLGQGPEFLIYFQGTGAADDSGLPNDRFFAVRPEGSVSTLKIQRTERGDSAVYLCASSRRGSLGGAEAFFGQGTRLTVV.